The clone carrying this T cell receptor (beta chain) was observed once. The data stem from a study of shared T cell receptors in the human thymus. Profiling relied on immunoSEQ multiplex PCR, and the TCRdb table lists in-frame clones only, not all of them. This table has about 400,000 clones, approximately 95% appearing once. This CDR3 has 19 residues. V was pared by 4 bases and J by 8 bases, with 29 bases between. CDR1 is MGHRA and CDR2 is YSYEKL in the germline V gene. This sequence was found in a human donor. The V gene is TRBV4-1, the J gene TRBJ2-2; D is possibly TRBD2 (5 bases). Sequenced input: thymocytes. The CDR3 bases are TGCGCCAGCAGCCCCACCAGAGGGCTAGCTTCACCTCCGCCAGGGGAGCTGTTTTTT. Translation: CASSPTRGLASPPPGELFF.